This T cell receptor beta chain was captured by sequencing in a study of PD-L1 blockade in urothelial cancer. At the level of the study: Patients with male sex and bladder-origin urothelial cancer accounted for about nine tenths of the roughly 29 enrolled. Blood samples had a median of about 150,000 T cells. Blood drawn 3 weeks (second dose) and 6 weeks after treatment start was analyzed.

Here immunoSEQ multiplex PCR was the method, and the copy in TCRdb shows in-frame clones only, minus some. The table records around 80,000 clones, 85% to 95% of them present only once. Per the germline V gene, CDR1 is MRHNA and CDR2 is SNTAGT. CDR3 length equals 16 residues. J was trimmed by 5 bases and V by 5 bases; bases with no gene match: 6. Time point: peripheral blood 6 weeks after treatment start. V gene TRBV6-4 combines with J gene TRBJ2-1; 13 nucleotides match TRBD2. This sequence was found in a woman of 80 years or more with urothelial cancer. This specimen was PBMCs, taken around atezolizumab (anti-PD-L1) treatment. CDR3 bases: TGTGCCAGCAGTCGACTAGCGGGAGGCCGGGACAATGAGCAGTTCTTC. This encodes CASSRLAGGRDNEQFF.